The 8 T cell receptor beta chains given below trace back to one sample, sequenced in a study of shared clonotypes between healthy human individuals. Terminally differentiated effector memory CD45RA+ cells were left out of the naive CD8 fraction, which was CD45RO-negative and positively selected for CCR7. The method was immunoSEQ multiplex PCR; TCRdb's version includes in-frame clones alone and lacks a portion of them. This sample has millions of clones, with about 92% found just once. Sequencing used naive CD8+ T cells from PBMCs. These receptor sequences come from a man aged 18 to 35 in good health. Some clones in this sample may be carry-over from other donors' samples.

The chain carries TRBV6-5 and TRBJ2-3; the D gene is possibly TRBD2 (5 bases). The CDR3 sequence is 14 residues long. Between the trimmed V and J ends, which lost 5 bases and 1 base, there was a span of 10 bases. The germline V gene has CDR1 MNHEY and CDR2 SVGAGI. In DNA form, the CDR3 reads TGTGCCAGCAGTCCCTATAGCGGCACAGATACGCAGTATTTT. This sequence encodes CASSPYSGTDTQYF.

V gene TRBV7-2 combines with J gene TRBJ2-1; D call uncertain. V was pared by 1 base and J by 9 bases, with 22 bases between. This CDR3 is 17 amino acids long. Germline values: CDR1 SGHTA, CDR2 FQGNSA. CDR3 nucleotide sequence: TGTGCCAGCAGCTTAGTCCACGTTTTTGGTAAATCCGGTGAGCAGTTCTTC. Translating gives CASSLVHVFGKSGEQFF. Full variable domain (remainder filled in from reference TRBV7-2 and TRBJ2-1): GAGVSQSPSNKVTEKGKDVELRCDPISGHTALYWYRQSLGQGLEFLIYFQGNSAPDKSGLPSDRFSAERTGGSVSTLTIQRTQQEDSAVYLCASSLVHVFGKSGEQFFGPGTRLTVL.

This chain joins TRBV28 and TRBJ2-7; D is possibly TRBD2 (6 bases). The length of the CDR3 is 12 residues. V lost 6 bases and J 7 bases, leaving 13 bases between the germline ends. CDR1 and CDR2 from the germline V gene are MDHEN and SYDVKM. CDR3 coding DNA: TGTGCCAGCAGCCCCCGGGGGATTGAGCAGTACTTC. Translated, it gives CASSPRGIEQYF.

With respect to this clone: This CDR3 is also generated by other DNA sequences in the sample. The chain links TRBV5-1 to TRBJ1-1; D might be TRBD1 (6 bases). The length of the CDR3 is 14 residues. Germline CDR1 SGHRS, CDR2 YFSETQ. V dropped 4 bases and J dropped 0 bases, with 10 bases sitting between them. For the CDR3, the DNA is TGCGCCAGCAGCCCGTGGACAGTGAACACTGAAGCTTTCTTT. Translating it yields CASSPWTVNTEAFF.

A single count supports this clone. The sample contains more than one DNA sequence encoding this CDR3. The chain links TRBV27 to TRBJ1-2, with 10 bases matching TRBD1. The CDR3 loop spans 15 amino acids. V trimming: 4 bases; J trimming: 2 bases; junction bases outside the gene matches: 4. In germline, CDR1 is MNHEY, CDR2 SMNVEV (reference sequence). The CDR3 loop reads CASSSRQGANYGYTF. The CDR3 DNA reads TGTGCCAGCAGTTCTCGACAGGGGGCAAACTATGGCTACACCTTC.

This chain uses TRBV29-1 with TRBJ2-1; 8 bases are shared with TRBD2. The CDR3 contains 14 residues. Germline trimming cut 2 bases from V and 4 bases from J; bases unmatched to any gene: 4. CDR1 and CDR2 (germline): SQVTM, ANQGSEA. CDR3 sequence: CSVEPAGVYNEQFF. DNA for the CDR3: TGCAGCGTTGAACCAGCGGGGGTATACAATGAGCAGTTCTTC.

As DNA, the CDR3 is TGTGCCAGCAGCGTAGACGGTGGCAGGCTTGGCGAGCAGTACTTC. Its translation is CASSVDGGRLGEQYF. V is TRBV9 and J is TRBJ2-7; D ambiguous. Trimming removed 0 bases from V and 6 bases from J, with 16 bases in between. Germline CDR1 reads SGDLS; CDR2 reads YYNGEE. The CDR3 runs to 15 residues. The full variable domain, in which reference TRBV9 and TRBJ2-7 provide the parts outside the CDR3, is DSGVTQTPKHLITATGQRVTLRCSPRSGDLSVYWYQQSLDQGLQFLIQYYNGEERAKGNILERFSAQQFPDLHSELNLSSLELGDSALYFCASSVDGGRLGEQYFGPGTRLTVT.

This clone showed up just once. CDR3 DNA sequence: TGTGCCAGCACCCCGGACTTTCCCCCCTACGAGCAGTACTTC. This gives the protein CASTPDFPPYEQYF. The chain employs TRBV5-4 and TRBJ2-7, with a weak D call TRBD2 (5 bases). V lost 6 bases and J 2 bases, leaving 15 bases between the germline ends. The CDR3 spans 14 residues. Germline-derived CDR1 and CDR2 are SGHNT and YYREEE (reference sequence). Looking up the rest from reference TRBV5-4 and TRBJ2-7 gives the full variable domain: ETGVTQSPTHLIKTRGQQVTLRCSSQSGHNTVSWYQQALGQGPQFIFQYYREEENGRGNFPPRFSGLQFPNYSSELNVNALELDDSALYLCASTPDFPPYEQYFGPGTRLTVT.